These 13 T cell receptor beta chains came from one sample sequenced in a study of T cells in Graves' hyperthyroidism and ophthalmopathy. The source material, RNA transcripts, was used to amplify TCR beta CDR3 regions. HTBI primers were used for first-round RT-PCR of the TCR CDR3. From the multiplex PCR reads, TCRdb called clonotypes with MiXCR, one entry per CDR3 protein. The sample contains roughly 720,000 distinct CDR3 sequences, roughly 17% of which appear only once. The sample consisted of blood. The receptor set was obtained from a man aged 50 to 59 with Graves' hyperthyroidism.

This clonotype was recorded many times. V is TRBV24-1 and J is TRBJ2-7; weak D call: TRBD1 (6 bases). The length of the CDR3 is 15 residues. Germline CDR1 is KGHDR and CDR2 is SFDVKD. V gave up 4 bases and J gave up 0 bases, with 12 bases separating them. CDR3 nucleotide sequence: TGTGCCACCAGTGACCCCGGGACAAGCTCCTACGAGCAGTACTTC. It codes for CATSDPGTSSYEQYF.

This clonotype has ten or more counts. V is TRBV25-1 and J is TRBJ1-2; D perhaps matches TRBD1 (5 bases). V shed 2 bases and J shed 7 bases, with 17 bases lying between them. This CDR3 spans 15 amino acids. Germline values: CDR1 MGHDK, CDR2 SYGVNS. This CDR3 is CASSEQGVGRAGYTF. The CDR3 nucleotides read TGTGCCAGCAGTGAACAGGGCGTTGGCAGGGCTGGCTACACCTTC.

The sample holds many counts of this clonotype. The rearrangement uses TRBV2 and TRBJ2-7, with no clear D. The CDR3 consists of 11 residues. V gave up 6 bases and J gave up 2 bases, with 5 bases separating them. Per the germline V gene, CDR1 is SNHLY and CDR2 is FYNNEI. The CDR3 coding sequence is TGTGCCAGCAGGAGAACCTACGAGCAGTACTTC. Translated, it gives CASRRTYEQYF.

The chain has TRBV29-1 and TRBJ2-7; 10 bases align to TRBD2. V lost 4 bases to trimming and J lost 4 bases; unmatched junction nucleotides: 13. Germline CDR1 and CDR2: SQVTM and ANQGSEA. The CDR3 length is 16 residues. The CDR3 loop reads CSVGTATSGKMYEQYF. DNA of the CDR3: TGCAGCGTTGGGACCGCCACTAGCGGGAAAATGTACGAGCAGTACTTC.

In its sample, this clonotype was seen once. The junction and the germline gene differ at one end; a read error may be behind it. The chain uses TRBV7-8 and TRBJ1-5; D gene uncertain. The CDR3 totals 14 residues. Germline values: CDR1 SGHVS, CDR2 FQNEAQ. Here the CDR3 DNA reads TGCGCCAGCAGCCAGAGTTTTTTACCTCAGCCCCAGCATTTT. It codes for CASSQSFLPQPQHF.

V gene TRBV30 combines with J gene TRBJ1-2; D unclear. The CDR3 runs 11 residues. Germline lookup yields CDR1 GTSNPN and CDR2 SVGIG (reference sequence). V lost 0 bases to trimming and J lost 8 bases, with 7 bases between them. CDR3 in DNA: TGTGCCTGGAGTGTATTCGGGGGCTACACCTTC. Its translation is CAWSVFGGYTF.

This clonotype was observed at least ten times. The chain carries TRBV12-3 or TRBV12-4 and TRBJ2-6; unclear D gene. V was pared by 7 bases and J by 0 bases, with 16 bases between. This CDR3 is 17 amino acids long. Written as DNA, the CDR3 is TGTGCCAGCACCAAGACTCTGTCCCTCTCTGGGGCCAACGTCCTGACTTTC. Its translation: CASTKTLSLSGANVLTF.

A word on this clonotype: It may be a read error: a sequence one base away is much more abundant. The CDR3 coding sequence is TGTGCCAGCGGATCCCTTATAGCGGGAGGGCTACGGGAGCAGTACTTC. It translates to CASGSLIAGGLREQYF. This sequence joins TRBV6-1 and TRBJ2-7; 11 bases agree with TRBD2. The CDR3 length is 16 residues. Unmatched junction bases numbered 16, after V lost 8 bases and J lost 7 bases. Germline CDR1 is MNHNS and CDR2 is SASEGT.

This clonotype was found many times. J is TRBJ1-1 and V is TRBV5-1; 7 bases agree with TRBD1. Per the germline V gene, CDR1 is SGHRS and CDR2 is YFSETQ. The V and J ends lost 3 bases and 10 bases, in that order; junction bases with no gene match: 6. The CDR3 contains 12 residues. In DNA, the CDR3 is TGCGCCAGCAGCTCCGGCGGGACAGCAGCTTTCTTT. Its protein is CASSSGGTAAFF.

This clonotype came up many times. The rearrangement uses TRBV12-3 or TRBV12-4 and TRBJ2-3; tentatively, D is TRBD1 (6 bases). The V end was cut by 1 base, the J end by 1 base, with 12 bases between. The CDR3 loop spans 16 amino acids. CDR3: CASSLEQGRGTDTQYF. CDR3 nucleotides: TGTGCCAGCAGTTTAGAGCAGGGGCGCGGCACAGATACGCAGTATTTT.

This clonotype was counted ten times or more. The chain is built from TRBV13 and TRBJ2-5; 7 bases match TRBD1. This CDR3 is 14 amino acids long. Germline V gene sequence: CDR1 PRHDT, CDR2 FYEKMQ (reference sequence). With 4 bases clipped from V and 2 bases from J, the junction kept 4 bases outside the gene matches. CDR3 nucleotide sequence: TGTGCCAGCAGCTCCGGGACAGAGCAAGAGACCCAGTACTTC. This sequence encodes CASSSGTEQETQYF. Supplemented by reference TRBV13 and TRBJ2-5, the full variable domain reads AAGVIQSPRHLIKEKRETATLKCYPIPRHDTVYWYQQGPGQDPQFLISFYEKMQSDKGSIPDRFSAQQFSDYHSELNMSSLELGDSALYFCASSSGTEQETQYFGPGTRLLVL.

This clonotype appeared many times. V usage is TRBV11-2 and J usage is TRBJ2-5, with D unclear. This CDR3 spans 11 amino acids. Germline values: CDR1 SGHAT, CDR2 FQNNGV. V lost 7 bases and J lost 5, with 8 bases in between. The CDR3 is CASTQTETQYF. The CDR3 bases are TGTGCCAGCACCCAGACGGAGACCCAGTACTTC. Full variable domain (rest looked up from reference TRBV11-2 and TRBJ2-5): EAGVAQSPRYKIIEKRQSVAFWCNPISGHATLYWYQQILGQGPKLLIQFQNNGVVDDSQLPKDRFSAERLKGVDSTLKIQPAKLEDSAVYLCASTQTETQYFGPGTRLLVL.

The chain joins TRBV7-8 to TRBJ1-1; TRBD1 might be the D (6 bases). The V and J ends lost 6 bases and 3 bases respectively, with 20 bases between them. Germline V gene data show CDR1 as SGHVS and CDR2 as FQNEAQ. This CDR3 is 16 amino acids long. CDR3 amino acids: CASSVGGQWLDTEAFF. For the CDR3, the DNA is TGTGCCAGCAGTGTCGGGGGGCAGTGGTTGGACACTGAAGCTTTCTTT.